This T cell receptor beta chain was sequenced in a study of shared clonotypes between healthy human individuals. The CDR3 totals 15 residues. V was pared by 1 base and J by 0 bases, with 10 bases between. Germline V CDR1 and CDR2: LGHNA, YSLEER. CD4+ cells were split into CD45RA+ naive and CD45RA-negative memory subsets. Assay execution took place at the deep level. Authors' methods: Filtering differed, since immunoSEQ gave only junction sequences and no quality scores. The data were produced by immunoSEQ multiplex PCR, yet TCRdb's version contains in-frame clones alone and is incomplete. V and J calls and clone size are given by that table; D and trimming were obtained from the DNA. This table holds 950,000 to 1,300,000 clones, 70% to 80% found once.

Sequencing input: memory CD4+ T cells sorted from blood. Subset described: CD45RA-negative fraction. The source is a man in his late teens or twenties in good health. V and J are TRBV4-3 and TRBJ2-7; D uncertain. The CDR3 bases are TGCGCCAGCAGCCAAGCGGTTGCGAGCTCCTACGAGCAGTACTTC. It codes for CASSQAVASSYEQYF.